A selection of T cell receptor beta chains follows, all from one sample in a study of CD8 T cells in Susac syndrome. TCRdb itself ran the immunoSEQ multiplex PCR reads through MiXCR, one entry per CDR3 protein. The profile shows 180,000 or so distinct CDR3 sequences, approximately 96% of them singletons. The material sequenced was CD4+ T cells from PBMCs. These receptors were taken from a human donor in good health. Each CDR3 is given with its conserved first and last residue. A D gene is named only where the DNA matches it firmly. Clone size appears in some rows only: once, few, many, or a class for an expanded clone.

V	size	length	D	J	DNA	CDR3
TRBV5-1	-	14	-	TRBJ2-6	TGCGCCAGCGGCCACAGCTCTGGGGCCAACGTCCTGACTTTC	CASGHSSGANVLTF
TRBV6-2/TRBV6-3	-	17	TRBD2	TRBJ2-1	TGTGCCAGCAGTTACTCCACGGCGGGGGGACCAAACAATGAGCAGTTCTTC	CASSYSTAGGPNNEQFF
TRBV2	-	11	-	TRBJ2-3	TGTGCCAGCAAAATGGCAGATACGCAGTATTTT	CASKMADTQYF
TRBV29-1	-	14	TRBD1	TRBJ1-1	TGCAGCGTTTGGACAGGGGCGATGGAGGGTGAAGCTTTCTTT	CSVWTGAMEGEAFF
TRBV9	-	14	-	TRBJ1-1	TGTGCCAGCAGCGTAATAGGGGTCGACACTGAAGCTTTCTTT	CASSVIGVDTEAFF
TRBV27	-	18	-	TRBJ2-7	TGTGCCAGCAGCCTAAGGGGAGGTAACAAGGTGGGCTCCTACGAGCAGTACTTC	CASSLRGGNKVGSYEQYF
TRBV20-1	-	14	-	TRBJ2-3	TGCAGTGCTACTTCCCCAGAGGGGACAGATACGCAGTATTTT	CSATSPEGTDTQYF
TRBV29-1	-	12	-	TRBJ2-5	TGCAGCGTTGAAAGGGGGGGTGAGACCCAGTACTTC	CSVERGGETQYF
TRBV20-1	few	12	-	TRBJ1-5	TGCAGTGCTCGAGGGGGCAATCAGCCCCAGCATTTT	CSARGGNQPQHF
TRBV27	-	15	-	TRBJ1-5	TGTGCCAGCAGTTTATCGCCCGAGAGGGATCAGCCCCAGCATTTT	CASSLSPERDQPQHF
TRBV20-1	-	12	-	TRBJ1-5	TGCAGTGCTGGGGACAGCAATCAGCCCCAGCATTTT	CSAGDSNQPQHF
TRBV19	-	12	-	TRBJ1-1	TGTGCCAGTAGTAACCGGCTGCCAGAAGCTTTCTTT	CASSNRLPEAFF
TRBV5-4	-	16	TRBD1	TRBJ2-1	TGTGCCAGCAGCTTACCCGGGACAGGGGGCCACAATGAGCAGTTCTTC	CASSLPGTGGHNEQFF
TRBV5-1	-	14	-	TRBJ2-1	TGCGCCAGCAGCTTGATCGTAGGGGACAATGAGCAGTTCTTC	CASSLIVGDNEQFF
TRBV5-4	-	14	-	TRBJ1-6	TGTGCCGGTCCAATACAGGACCTCCTCCAACCCCTCCACTTT	CAGPIQDLLQPLHF
TRBV11-1	few	12	-	TRBJ2-1	TGTGCCAGCAGGTCCGACGTCAATGAGCAGTTCTTC	CASRSDVNEQFF
TRBV27	-	13	TRBD2	TRBJ2-7	TGTGCCAGCAGCGGACTAGCCAACTACGAGCAGTACTTC	CASSGLANYEQYF
TRBV6-2/TRBV6-3	-	12	-	TRBJ2-7	TGTGCCACCTCCGGACAGACCTACGAGCAGTACTTC	CATSGQTYEQYF
TRBV18	-	18	TRBD2	TRBJ2-3	TGTGCCAGCTCACCCGCCAGGGCTAGCGGGGCCAGCACAGATACGCAGTATTTT	CASSPARASGASTDTQYF
TRBV11-2	-	13	-	TRBJ2-7	TGTGCCAGCAGCCTGCTGGAGAGTCTAGATTTGTACTTC	CASSLLESLDLYF
TRBV14	-	13	-	TRBJ2-5	TGTGCCAGCAGCCAAGGAGTCCCAGAGACCCAGTACTTC	CASSQGVPETQYF
TRBV6-6	-	16	TRBD2	TRBJ2-3	TGTGCCAGCAGTCCTTACTTAGCGGGGGGAGGAGATACGCAGTATTTT	CASSPYLAGGGDTQYF
TRBV29-1	few	11	-	TRBJ1-2	TGCAGCGTTGAGGGGGTTGACGGCTACACCTTC	CSVEGVDGYTF
TRBV28	-	15	TRBD1	TRBJ1-1	TGTGCCAGCAGTCAAGGGGGCGCGAGGAGCACTGAAGCTTTCTTT	CASSQGGARSTEAFF
TRBV20-1	-	13	-	TRBJ1-6	TGCAGTGCTAGAGAGGTTGGTAATTCACCCCTCCACTTT	CSAREVGNSPLHF
TRBV7-2	-	13	-	TRBJ2-3	TGTGCCAGCAGCTTAAATCCCACAGATACGCAGTATTTT	CASSLNPTDTQYF
TRBV3-1	-	15	-	TRBJ2-5	TGTGCCAGCAGCCCGAAGAGGAACAGAGAAGAGACCCAGTACTTC	CASSPKRNREETQYF
TRBV19	-	14	-	TRBJ1-1	TGTGCCACCACTCGGGGCTCGGAAAACACTGAAGCTTTCTTT	CATTRGSENTEAFF
TRBV12-3/TRBV12-4	-	14	TRBD2	TRBJ2-3	TGTGCCAGCAGTTTTAGCATGGGGGGGGATACGCAGTATTTT	CASSFSMGGDTQYF
TRBV7-6	-	14	-	TRBJ2-4	TGTGCCAGCAGCCAAGGACTGGCCAAAAACATTCAGTACTTC	CASSQGLAKNIQYF
TRBV30	-	14	-	TRBJ2-7	TGTGCCTGGAGCACCGGGGTAGGGTCCTACGAGCAGTACTTC	CAWSTGVGSYEQYF
TRBV20-1	once	14	TRBD1	TRBJ1-5	TGCAGTGCTAGAGACGACAGGGGGGTTCAGCCCCAGCATTTT	CSARDDRGVQPQHF
TRBV29-1	-	13	-	TRBJ2-7	TGCAGCGTTGCCCCCGGGGTAGTGGAGGAGCAGTACTTC	CSVAPGVVEEQYF
TRBV5-1	once	15	TRBD2	TRBJ2-5	TGCGCCAGCAGAGATTCCGGGACTACCGAAGAGACCCAGTACTTC	CASRDSGTTEETQYF
TRBV20-1	-	14	-	TRBJ1-2	TGCAGTGCTAGAGATCAACAGGCCCTGGGAGGCTACACCTTC	CSARDQQALGGYTF